This record concerns one TCR beta chain sequence. This entry is derived from a study of blood T cell repertoires in COVID-19. Study-wide context: Whether acute or convalescent, the COVID-19 samples came from the United States, Italy and Spain.

Grouping used clinical history reported by participants in a survey and questionnaire. Using immunoSEQ multiplex PCR, the repertoire was profiled, and TCRdb retains in-frame clones only, with some absent. In the table there are 150,000 to 200,000 clones, nearly 80% of which are singletons. Trimming left V 6 bases short and J 8 bases short, with 11 bases between. The germline V gene encodes CDR1 MRHNA and CDR2 SNTAGT. The CDR3 runs 13 residues. The sequence was obtained from a man in his 60s who had been exposed to COVID-19. Sequencing was carried out using PBMCs or T cells enriched from blood (not recorded which). The chain is built from TRBV6-4 and TRBJ1-6; D gene ambiguous. The CDR3 DNA reads TGTGCCAGCAGCCTCTCCGTTGATTCACCCCTCCACTTT. This gives the protein CASSLSVDSPLHF.